The 30 T cell receptor beta chains in this list originate from one sample, sequenced in a study of CD8 T cells in ankylosing spondylitis. A single record per CDR3 protein comes from TCRdb applying MiXCR to the 5' RACE reads. The sample has 200,000 to 300,000 distinct CDR3 sequences; 10% to 13% are singletons. The sequencing sample was made of blood, either unsorted or a sorted T cell fraction (not recorded which). Every receptor here comes from a male donor with ankylosing spondylitis or in good health (not recorded which).

The genes are TRBV2 and TRBJ2-1, with a tentative D call TRBD2 (6 bases). The CDR3 sequence is 15 residues long. With 1 base removed from V and 3 bases from J, the gap between germline ends came to 10 bases. Germline V CDR1 and CDR2: SNHLY, FYNNEI. The CDR3 sequence is CASSEGSSGYNEQFF. Here the CDR3 DNA reads TGTGCCAGCAGTGAAGGGAGTAGCGGCTACAATGAGCAGTTCTTC.

This clonotype was recorded many times. The chain carries TRBV25-1 and TRBJ1-2, with D tentatively TRBD1 (6 bases). Germline assignment: CDR1 MGHDK and CDR2 SYGVNS. Trimming left V 2 bases short and J 4 bases short, with 8 bases between. The CDR3 has 13 amino acids. CDR3 region: CASSEVGGYGYTF. The CDR3 DNA is TGTGCCAGCAGTGAAGTAGGGGGCTATGGCTACACCTTC.

Many counts were recorded for this clonotype. This chain connects TRBV6-5 to TRBJ2-3, with TRBD1 as a possible D gene (6 bases). Germline CDR1 and CDR2: MNHEY and SVGAGI. With 0 bases removed from V and 2 bases from J, the gap between germline ends came to 9 bases. This CDR3 spans 15 amino acids. The CDR3 sequence: CASSYSGQTTDTQYF. The DNA for the CDR3 is TGTGCCAGCAGTTACTCGGGACAAACCACAGATACGCAGTATTTT.

This clonotype was counted ten times or more. This rearrangement joins TRBV20-1 to TRBJ2-5, with unresolved D. This CDR3 region has 11 residues. Germline V gives CDR1 DFQATT, CDR2 SNEGSKA (reference sequence). V shed 6 bases and J shed 2 bases, with 7 bases lying between them. The CDR3 spells CSARIQETQYF. The CDR3 nucleotides are TGCAGTGCCAGGATTCAAGAGACCCAGTACTTC.

This clonotype was picked up many times. In nucleotides, the CDR3 is TGCGCCAGCAGCCCCACGGACACGGCCAAAAACATTCAGTACTTC. It translates to CASSPTDTAKNIQYF. This chain uses TRBV5-1 with TRBJ2-4, with D possibly being TRBD1 (5 bases). In germline, CDR1 is SGHRS, CDR2 YFSETQ. Between the trimmed V and J ends, which lost 4 bases and 1 base, there was a span of 12 bases. The CDR3 consists of 15 residues.

This clonotype appeared many times. V and J are TRBV15 and TRBJ2-2; 7 positions match TRBD2. Trimming took 5 bases from V and 1 from J; bases not matched to a gene: 7. The CDR3 is 16 residues long. Germline V gives CDR1 LNHNV, CDR2 YYDKDF (reference sequence). CDR3 residues: CATSAAGVGNTGELFF. As DNA, the CDR3 is TGTGCCACCAGCGCCGCGGGAGTAGGGAACACCGGGGAGCTGTTTTTT. Together with reference TRBV15 and TRBJ2-2, the CDR3 gives the full variable domain: DAMVIQNPRYQVTQFGKPVTLSCSQTLNHNVMYWYQQKSSQAPKLLFHYYDKDFNNEADTPDNFQSRRPNTSFCFLDIRSPGLGDTAMYLCATSAAGVGNTGELFFGEGSRLTVL.

This clonotype was seen many times. The genes are TRBV5-1 and TRBJ1-4, with TRBD1 as a possible D gene (5 bases). Germline lookup yields CDR1 SGHRS and CDR2 YFSETQ. The V end lost 4 bases, the J end lost 0 bases, and 10 bases lay between the germline ends. CDR3 size: 15 residues. DNA for the CDR3: TGCGCCAGCAGCACAGGCACTTCAACTAATGAAAAACTGTTTTTT. This gives the protein CASSTGTSTNEKLFF.

Ten or more counts support this clonotype. This chain joins TRBV25-1 and TRBJ1-1; maybe TRBD1 (5 bases). The CDR3 is made up of 13 amino acids. Germline V CDR1 and CDR2: MGHDK, SYGVNS. The V end was cut by 4 bases, the J end by 1 base, with 7 bases between. The CDR3 loop is CASSVQGNTEAFF. The CDR3 DNA follows: TGTGCCAGCAGTGTCCAGGGGAACACTGAAGCTTTCTTT. Variable domain in full (rest from reference TRBV25-1 and TRBJ1-1): EADIYQTPRYLVIGTGKKITLECSQTMGHDKMYWYQQDPGMELHLIHYSYGVNSTEKGDLSSESTVSRIRTEHFPLTLESARPSHTSQYLCASSVQGNTEAFFGQGTRLTVV.

The chain carries TRBV23-1 and TRBJ1-5; 7 positions agree with TRBD1. TRBV23-1 is given ORF status, its function remaining uncertain. CDR3 length: 15 amino acids. Trimming cost V 6 bases and J 4 bases; bases outside gene matches: 9. The CDR3 sequence: CASRGLGQPNQPQHF. The CDR3 coding sequence is TGCGCCAGCAGGGGGTTGGGACAGCCAAATCAGCCCCAGCATTTT.

A few counts support this clonotype. DNA of the CDR3: TGTGCCAGCAGCCCTTCGACCTTCACAGATACGCAGTATTTT. It encodes CASSPSTFTDTQYF. The genes are TRBV9 and TRBJ2-3, with D hard to call. Looked up from germline, CDR1 is SGDLS and CDR2 is YYNGEE. Trimming stripped 4 bases from V and 2 bases from J, with 11 bases between. CDR3 length: 14 amino acids.

This clonotype was detected only a few times. This rearrangement joins TRBV6-1 to TRBJ2-1; D unresolved. Germline-derived CDR1 and CDR2 are MNHNS and SASEGT. Trimming removed 5 bases at V and 0 bases at J, with 8 bases between. This CDR3 is 14 amino acids long. The CDR3 protein is CASSRTSSYNEQFF. Here the CDR3 DNA reads TGTGCCAGCAGTCGTACAAGCTCCTACAATGAGCAGTTCTTC.

The chain links TRBV5-1 to TRBJ1-2; 8 positions match TRBD1. V gave up 1 base and J gave up 0 bases; unmatched junction bases: 8. Germline loops: CDR1 SGHRS, CDR2 YFSETQ. This CDR3 comprises 17 residues. This chain's CDR3 is CASSLIPGGSTNYGYTF. The CDR3 nucleotides read TGCGCCAGCAGCTTGATTCCAGGGGGCTCTACTAACTATGGCTACACCTTC.

This clonotype was counted many times. This rearrangement joins TRBV6-1 to TRBJ1-2, with D unclear. The CDR3 extends over 13 amino acids. V lost 4 bases to trimming and J lost 6 bases, with 12 bases between them. Germline loops: CDR1 MNHNS, CDR2 SASEGT. CDR3 coding DNA: TGTGCCAGCAGTGTCCAAGGGTTGGATGGCTACACCTTC. Protein sequence: CASSVQGLDGYTF.

This clonotype has ten or more counts. V gene TRBV9 combines with J gene TRBJ1-2, with D unresolved. The V and J ends lost 0 bases and 2 bases respectively, with 5 bases between them. The CDR3 length is 13 residues. Germline CDR1 is SGDLS and CDR2 is YYNGEE. The CDR3 nucleotides read TGTGCCAGCAGCGTAGACTCCAACTATGGCTACACCTTC. It codes for CASSVDSNYGYTF.

In this sample, this clonotype turned up a few times. The CDR3 protein is CASSQEVPDIGEDTGELFF. As DNA, the CDR3 is TGCGCCAGCAGCCAAGAAGTACCGGACATCGGGGAGGACACCGGGGAGCTGTTTTTT. J is TRBJ2-2 and V is TRBV4-1; possibly TRBD2 for D (6 bases). This CDR3 region has 19 residues. Germline V gene data show CDR1 as MGHRA and CDR2 as YSYEKL. Trimming took 0 bases from V and 3 from J, leaving 20 bases between them.

This clonotype was observed at least ten times. V and J are TRBV5-1 and TRBJ2-2; D is ambiguous. The CDR3 extends over 11 amino acids. Germline CDR1 is SGHRS and CDR2 is YFSETQ. The V and J ends lost 2 bases and 6 bases respectively, with 2 bases between them. Here the CDR3 reads CASSFSGELFF. The CDR3 bases are TGCGCCAGCAGCTTCTCCGGGGAGCTGTTTTTT.

This clonotype was counted at least ten times. The gene calls are TRBV12-3 or TRBV12-4 and TRBJ2-7, with unresolved D. Trimming removed 1 base at V and 0 bases at J, with 7 bases between. The CDR3 has 14 amino acids. The CDR3 spells CASSLGEHSYEQYF. The DNA of the CDR3 is TGTGCCAGCAGTTTAGGGGAACACTCCTACGAGCAGTACTTC.

This clonotype was picked up many times. The chain recombines TRBV4-2 with TRBJ2-1; maybe TRBD2 (6 bases). V lost 0 bases, J lost 10 bases, and 19 bases lay in between. CDR1 and CDR2 (germline): LGHNA, YNFKEQ. The CDR3 length is 16 residues. CDR3 coding DNA: TGTGCCAGCAGCCAAGATCAGGCGGGATCAAGGATCGAGCAGTTCTTC. Translated: CASSQDQAGSRIEQFF.

In its sample, this clonotype was seen many times. The chain combines TRBV20-1 with TRBJ2-3; the D gene is possibly TRBD1 (6 bases). Germline V gene sequence: CDR1 DFQATT, CDR2 SNEGSKA (reference sequence). The CDR3 contains 13 residues. Trimming shortened V by 5 bases and J by 5 bases, and 14 bases separated the two germline ends. The CDR3 here is CSAPEGGLDTQYF. The DNA for the CDR3 is TGCAGTGCTCCCGAAGGGGGATTAGATACGCAGTATTTT.

The V and J genes are TRBV6-1 and TRBJ1-1; no definite D call. V lost 7 bases and J lost 6, with 21 bases in between. The CDR3 runs to 15 residues. The germline V gene has CDR1 MNHNS and CDR2 SASEGT. The CDR3 nucleotides read TGTGCCAGCACTGCTGACGGCATCGGTCTGTCTGAAGCTTTCTTT. It yields the protein CASTADGIGLSEAFF.

This clonotype was counted ten times or more. The gene calls are TRBV30 and TRBJ1-1, with a possible D match to TRBD1 (6 bases). Per the germline V gene, CDR1 is GTSNPN and CDR2 is SVGIG (reference sequence). The CDR3 has 12 amino acids. With 2 bases removed from V and 8 bases from J, the gap between germline ends came to 12 bases. Here the CDR3 DNA reads TGTGCCTGGAGTCCAAACAGGGCCGAAGCTTTCTTT. It is translated as CAWSPNRAEAFF.

This clonotype was observed many times. V and J are TRBV29-1 and TRBJ1-2, with D unresolved. The CDR3 contains 12 residues. The germline V and J ends were trimmed by 0 bases and 8 bases, with 10 bases remaining between them. CDR1 is SQVTM and CDR2 is ANQGSEA in the germline V gene. The CDR3 DNA follows: TGCAGCGTTGAAGACATTATTGGCGGCTACACCTTC. Encoded protein: CSVEDIIGGYTF.

This clonotype was observed at least ten times. The rearrangement uses TRBV10-3 and TRBJ1-1; TRBD1 might be the D (6 bases). V was trimmed by 6 bases and J by 2 bases, leaving 16 bases between them. The germline CDR1 and CDR2 sequences are ENHRY and SYGVKD. CDR3 size: 15 residues. CDR3 sequence: CAIRDRQKGNTEAFF. CDR3 bases: TGTGCCATCAGAGACAGGCAGAAGGGAAACACTGAAGCTTTCTTT.

This clonotype was observed at least ten times. The J gene is TRBJ2-3, the V gene TRBV10-2; D ambiguous. From germline, CDR1 is WSHSY and CDR2 SAAADI. V lost 4 bases to trimming and J lost 1 base, with 9 bases between them. This CDR3 spans 14 amino acids. CDR3 sequence: CASSAPRGTDTQYF. The CDR3 bases are TGCGCCAGCAGTGCGCCTAGGGGCACAGATACGCAGTATTTT.

The table lists this clonotype with many counts. The chain links TRBV20-1 to TRBJ1-2; D may be TRBD1 (5 bases). CDR1 is DFQATT, CDR2 SNEGSKA, per germline (reference sequence). This CDR3 comprises 13 residues. V lost 6 bases and J lost 2, with 13 bases in between. DNA of the CDR3: TGCAGTGCCTCGGGACGGAAAAACTATGGCTACACCTTC. Protein product: CSASGRKNYGYTF.

This clonotype showed up many times. This rearrangement joins TRBV10-3 to TRBJ1-5; no firm D call. CDR1 and CDR2 from the germline V gene are ENHRY and SYGVKD. Trimming shortened V by 6 bases and J by 6 bases, and 15 bases separated the two germline ends. CDR3 length: 14 residues. The chain's CDR3 is CAISQDQATQPQHF. CDR3 coding DNA: TGTGCCATCAGCCAGGATCAGGCGACTCAGCCCCAGCATTTT.

This clonotype showed up many times. The chain links TRBV6-5 to TRBJ2-1; D ambiguous. Trimming left V 0 bases short and J 0 bases short, with 9 bases between. The CDR3 loop spans 16 amino acids. Germline V lookup: CDR1 MNHEY, CDR2 SVGAGI. CDR3: CASSYSRMSSYNEQFF. The CDR3 DNA reads TGTGCCAGCAGTTACTCTCGCATGAGCTCCTACAATGAGCAGTTCTTC.

The table lists this clonotype with many counts. The J gene is TRBJ2-2, the V gene TRBV30; either TRBD1 or TRBD2 may supply D (5 bases each). Germline V gene lookup returns CDR1 GTSNPN and CDR2 SVGIG (reference sequence). Trimming cost V 0 bases and J 6 bases, with 11 bases left between them. The CDR3 is 14 amino acids. Here the CDR3 DNA reads TGTGCCTGGAGTGTACTGAGGGGTTCCGGGGAGCTGTTTTTT. Its protein is CAWSVLRGSGELFF.

This clonotype was observed many times. V gene TRBV12-3 or TRBV12-4 combines with J gene TRBJ1-6; D not resolved. There are 12 residues in the CDR3. The germline V and J ends were trimmed by 4 bases and 10 bases, with 8 bases remaining between them. The CDR3, as DNA: TGTGCCAGCAGTTCTCAGAGCTCACCCCTCCACTTT. Residues: CASSSQSSPLHF.

This clonotype was seen only a few times. The rearrangement links TRBV11-3 to TRBJ1-1; no clear D gene. Per the germline V gene, CDR1 is SGHNT and CDR2 is YENEEA. This CDR3 has 14 amino acids. The ends were cut back, 1 base at V and 5 bases at J, with 11 bases in the middle. CDR3 bases: TGTGCCAGCAGCTTAGTGGCGTCAGTAACTGAAGCTTTCTTT. Its translation: CASSLVASVTEAFF.